These 21 T cell receptor beta chains were sequenced from one sample in a study of CD4 T cells in relation to SARS-CoV-2 and coronaviruses (dated by TCRdb to about 2021). To prepare the library, the immunoSEQ multiplex PCR assay was applied. The table was pulled from immuneACCESS by TCRdb, which kept in-frame rearrangements only. Such tables lose some clones; where checked, under half of the loss comes from unresolved V genes, and the rest has no known cause. Counted in this sample were approximately 37,000 clones; 70% to 90% of them appeared once. The top ten clonotypes cover roughly 3% of the sample. The sample was memory CD4+ T cells from PBMCs. The cell subset or site label on this specimen signifies: memory (non-naive) CD4+ T cells. All receptors derive from an adult with COVID-19.

The rearrangement joins TRBV2 to TRBJ2-4, with D possibly being TRBD1 (5 bases). V dropped 9 bases and J dropped 0 bases, with 15 bases sitting between them. Germline-derived CDR1 and CDR2 are SNHLY and FYNNEI. This CDR3 is 15 amino acids long. The CDR3 sequence is CASGVGALAKNIQYF. The CDR3 coding sequence is TGTGCCAGTGGCGTAGGGGCTCTAGCCAAAAACATTCAGTACTTC.

This sequence joins TRBV19 and TRBJ1-6, with D unclear. Germline CDR1 LNHDA, CDR2 SQIVND (reference sequence). CDR3 length: 13 amino acids. Trimming took 5 bases from V and 5 from J, leaving 7 bases between them. The CDR3 here is CASSATDNSPLHF. In nucleotides, the CDR3 is TGTGCCAGTAGTGCAACAGATAATTCACCCCTCCACTTT.

The chain carries TRBV3-1 (or the pseudogene TRBV3-2) and TRBJ1-1; D not resolved. The CDR3 sequence is 12 residues long. From germline, CDR1 is LGHDT and CDR2 YNNKEL (reference sequence). Trimming stripped 4 bases from V and 0 bases from J, with 3 bases between. CDR3 residues: CASSRMNTEAFF. The CDR3 coding sequence is TGTGCCAGCAGCCGTATGAACACTGAAGCTTTCTTT.

This sequence joins TRBV20-1 and TRBJ2-7, with D possibly being TRBD1 (6 bases). This CDR3 is 12 amino acids long. Germline loops: CDR1 DFQATT, CDR2 SNEGSKA (reference sequence). V was clipped by 4 bases and J by 3 bases, with 10 bases between them. CDR3: CSATDRLYEQYF. The CDR3 coding sequence is TGCAGTGCTACTGACAGGCTCTACGAGCAGTACTTC.

This clone was observed once. This chain joins TRBV28 and TRBJ2-1; TRBD2 matches 8 bases. J gave up 2 bases and V 5 bases, and 14 bases lay outside the gene matches. CDR3 length: 18 residues. Germline CDR1 is MDHEN and CDR2 is SYDVKM. CDR3 sequence: CASSPPGLAVNPYNEQFF. The CDR3 DNA is TGTGCCAGCAGTCCACCTGGACTAGCCGTTAACCCCTACAATGAGCAGTTCTTC.

CDR3 region: CASSLSGTGNTEAFF. The CDR3, as DNA: TGCGCCAGCAGCTTATCCGGGACAGGGAACACTGAAGCTTTCTTT. The chain has TRBV5-1 and TRBJ1-1, with TRBD1 matching 8 bases. With V trimmed by 2 bases and J by 1 base, 4 bases remained unmatched. Germline values: CDR1 SGHRS, CDR2 YFSETQ. There are 15 residues in the CDR3.

The rearrangement joins TRBV7-9 to TRBJ1-4; D remains ambiguous. The germline gives CDR1 SEHNR, CDR2 FQNEAQ (reference sequence). The CDR3 extends over 15 amino acids. V was pared by 4 bases and J by 0 bases, with 9 bases between. The CDR3 here is CASSSDRTTNEKLFF. CDR3 DNA: TGTGCCAGCAGCTCGGACCGTACAACTAATGAAAAACTGTTTTTT.

The chain couples TRBV27 to TRBJ2-2; D not certain. The germline CDR1 and CDR2 sequences are MNHEY and SMNVEV (reference sequence). Trimming pared 2 bases from V and 4 bases from J, leaving 17 bases between. The length of the CDR3 is 17 residues. CDR3 nucleotide sequence: TGTGCCAGCAGTTTACGTAAAAGGGCCACTTTCACCGGGGAGCTGTTTTTT. Translation gives CASSLRKRATFTGELFF.

The chain couples TRBV19 to TRBJ1-5; 11 bases are a match to TRBD1. The CDR3 runs to 16 residues. Germline CDR1 is LNHDA and CDR2 is SQIVND (reference sequence). V shed 5 bases, J shed 6 bases, and the junction held 9 bases outside the gene matches. CDR3 residues: CASSLTDRGRFQPQHF. The CDR3 DNA reads TGTGCCAGTAGTCTGACGGACAGGGGGCGTTTTCAGCCCCAGCATTTT.

Turning to this clone: Germline is not matched at one junction end, which may reflect a read error. The chain combines TRBV6-5 with TRBJ1-2; D perhaps matches TRBD1 (6 bases). The germline V gene has CDR1 MNHEY and CDR2 SVGAGI. This CDR3 region has 12 residues. Here the CDR3 reads CVSTGGQRGYTF. DNA of the CDR3: TGTGTCAGCACCGGGGGGCAGCGGGGCTACACCTTC.

This clone was observed once. The chain employs TRBV5-1 and TRBJ2-2, with 8 positions matching TRBD2. The CDR3 totals 15 residues. CDR1 SGHRS and CDR2 YFSETQ come from the germline V gene. V lost 3 bases, J lost 1 base, and 2 bases stayed unmatched. This chain's CDR3 is CASSSLAGNTGELFF. The CDR3 nucleotides are TGCGCCAGCAGCTCTCTAGCGGGGAACACCGGGGAGCTGTTTTTT.

The rearrangement joins TRBV30 to TRBJ2-2; D gene ambiguous. V shed 4 bases and J shed 7 bases, with 7 bases lying between them. In germline, CDR1 is GTSNPN, CDR2 SVGIG (reference sequence). The CDR3 has 11 residues. CDR3: CAWTQVGELFF. DNA of the CDR3: TGTGCCTGGACTCAGGTCGGGGAGCTGTTTTTT.

The chain's CDR3 is CASRIQGRYGYTF. In nucleotides, the CDR3 is TGTGCCAGCAGGATACAGGGCCGCTATGGCTACACCTTC. The chain recombines TRBV28 with TRBJ1-2; weak D call: TRBD1 (6 bases). Germline V gene sequence: CDR1 MDHEN, CDR2 SYDVKM. The CDR3 length is 13 residues. Trimming cost V 6 bases and J 4 bases, with 12 bases left between them.

This sequence joins TRBV2 and TRBJ2-3, with 7 bases aligning to TRBD1. This CDR3 has 14 residues. The germline V gene has CDR1 SNHLY and CDR2 FYNNEI. V lost 7 bases to trimming and J lost 4 bases; unmatched junction nucleotides: 8. CDR3 residues: CASTVTGSPDTQYF. CDR3 in DNA: TGTGCCAGCACTGTGACAGGGTCTCCAGATACGCAGTATTTT.

The chain combines TRBV5-8 with TRBJ2-3, with 7 nucleotides matching TRBD2. Germline V gene data show CDR1 as SGHTS and CDR2 as YDEGEE. The CDR3 is 15 amino acids. With V trimmed by 7 bases and J by 5 bases, 13 bases remained unmatched. CDR3: CASPSWDYRGDTQYF. The CDR3 DNA sequence: TGTGCCAGCCCCTCTTGGGACTACCGGGGAGATACGCAGTATTTT.

V and J are TRBV14 and TRBJ2-3; D unresolved. V lost 2 bases and J 5 bases, leaving 11 bases between the germline ends. The CDR3 is 14 residues long. Germline V gene sequence: CDR1 SGHDN, CDR2 FVKESK. CDR3 loop: CASSQRRLGDTQYF. CDR3 nucleotide sequence: TGTGCCAGCAGCCAAAGGAGACTTGGAGATACGCAGTATTTT.

The chain links TRBV28 to TRBJ2-5, with D tentatively TRBD1 (5 bases). V was shortened by 5 bases and J by 5 bases, with 15 bases between the two germline ends. The CDR3 has 14 residues. Germline CDR1 is MDHEN and CDR2 is SYDVKM. In DNA form, the CDR3 reads TGTGCCAGCAGTCTGTGGGGCTCGGTGGAGACCCAGTACTTC. It translates to CASSLWGSVETQYF.

The sample holds one count of this clone. The chain couples TRBV30 to TRBJ1-3; D gene ambiguous. The CDR3 length is 13 residues. Germline lookup yields CDR1 GTSNPN and CDR2 SVGIG (reference sequence). This CDR3 reads CTAGRGSGNTIYF. DNA of the CDR3: TGTACCGCGGGCCGGGGCTCTGGAAACACCATATATTTT.

This sequence joins TRBV5-1 and TRBJ2-2, with D maybe TRBD2 (5 bases). With 2 bases removed from V and 1 base from J, the gap between germline ends came to 6 bases. CDR1 SGHRS and CDR2 YFSETQ come from the germline V gene. This CDR3 comprises 14 residues. Here the CDR3 reads CASSLGGNTGELFF. DNA of the CDR3: TGCGCCAGCAGCTTAGGAGGGAACACCGGGGAGCTGTTTTTT.

This clone appeared once. The rearrangement joins TRBV5-1 to TRBJ2-1; D is ambiguous. Trimming pared 0 bases from V and 0 bases from J, leaving 7 bases between. The germline V gene has CDR1 SGHRS and CDR2 YFSETQ. This CDR3 is 15 amino acids long. This CDR3 is CASSLGSSSYNEQFF. The CDR3 DNA reads TGCGCCAGCAGCTTGGGGTCGAGCTCCTACAATGAGCAGTTCTTC.

The chain has TRBV5-5 and TRBJ2-7; no reliable D call. The CDR3 loop spans 15 amino acids. Germline V gene data show CDR1 as SGHKS and CDR2 as YYEKEE (reference sequence). Trimming took off 0 bases at V and 0 bases at J, with 10 bases between the two ends. The CDR3, as DNA: TGTGCCAGCAGCTTGGGGCCCACTGTCTCCTACGAGCAGTACTTC. Residues: CASSLGPTVSYEQYF.